One sample yielded the 31 T cell receptor beta chains listed below, sequenced in a study of early T cells in non-severe SARS-CoV-2 infection (dated by TCRdb to about 2021). The protocol used for the library was 5' RACE. Sequencing instrument: NextSeq 500. The public reads were quality trimmed at Q25 with fastp and then assembled into clones with MiXCR by TCRdb, keeping productive beta chains. Rows with a matching CDR3 protein are joined into one entry that keeps the most common DNA and genes. The sample includes some 90,000 distinct CDR3 sequences, with 14% to 15% observed a single time. The leading ten clones occupy less than 7% of the sample. The sample consisted of whole blood. The receptors derive from an adult who was a healthcare worker with PCR-confirmed SARS-CoV-2 infection or an uninfected control (not recorded which).

At least ten counts were recorded for this clonotype. The J gene is TRBJ1-5, the V gene TRBV7-2; no firm D call. Trimming shortened V by 5 bases and J by 6 bases, and 17 bases separated the two germline ends. The CDR3 consists of 15 residues. Germline values: CDR1 SGHTA, CDR2 FQGNSA. The CDR3 loop reads CASSPLGRVGQPQHF. The CDR3 coding sequence is TGTGCCAGCAGCCCATTAGGAAGGGTGGGTCAGCCCCAGCATTTT.

This clonotype was detected a few times. V gene TRBV2 combines with J gene TRBJ2-1; a possible D gene is TRBD1 (5 bases). Trimming removed 6 bases from V and 4 bases from J, with 16 bases in between. From germline, CDR1 is SNHLY and CDR2 FYNNEI. The CDR3 has 15 amino acids. The CDR3 here is CASRDLGAIYNEQFF. Here the CDR3 DNA reads TGTGCCAGCAGGGACCTAGGGGCTATATACAATGAGCAGTTCTTC.

The chain couples TRBV15 to TRBJ1-6; D is undetermined. Trimming left V 1 base short and J 8 bases short, with 12 bases between. Germline assignment: CDR1 LNHNV and CDR2 YYDKDF (reference sequence). This CDR3 spans 15 amino acids. The CDR3 nucleotides read TGTGCCACCAGCAGAGCCCTGGCAGAGCATTCACCCCTCCACTTT. It codes for CATSRALAEHSPLHF.

This clonotype has just a few counts. J is TRBJ2-2 and V is TRBV6-2 or TRBV6-3; D is unresolved. The CDR3 length is 14 residues. Germline V gene lookup returns CDR1 MNHEY and CDR2 SVGEGT. V was trimmed by 5 bases and J by 5 bases, leaving 12 bases between them. This CDR3 is CASSLLGDTGELFF. Here the CDR3 DNA reads TGTGCCAGCAGTCTCCTGGGCGATACCGGGGAGCTGTTTTTT.

The CDR3 bases are TGTGCCAGCAGGCCCAGTGGTGGCACCGGGGAGCTGTTTTTT. It codes for CASRPSGGTGELFF. This rearrangement joins TRBV6-1 to TRBJ2-2; the D is unclear. The CDR3 has 14 residues. V lost 6 bases and J 4 bases, leaving 12 bases between the germline ends. Germline V gene data show CDR1 as MNHNS and CDR2 as SASEGT.

This clonotype showed up many times. J is TRBJ2-1 and V is TRBV6-2 or TRBV6-3, with TRBD2 identical over 13 bases. Trimming cost V 6 bases and J 4 bases; bases outside gene matches: 3. The CDR3 is made up of 15 amino acids. Germline CDR1 is MNHEY and CDR2 is SVGEGT. In DNA form, the CDR3 reads TGTGCCAGCAGGCAGGGACTAGCGGGATACAATGAGCAGTTCTTC. Its translation is CASRQGLAGYNEQFF.

This clonotype has at least ten counts. This chain uses TRBV7-2 with TRBJ2-5; TRBD2 is a possible D gene (6 bases). Per germline, CDR1 SGHTA and CDR2 FQGNSA. V lost 3 bases to trimming and J lost 1 base, with 9 bases between them. There are 14 residues in the CDR3. CDR3 in amino acids: CASSFSGAQETQYF. CDR3 sequence (DNA): TGTGCCAGCAGCTTTAGCGGAGCCCAAGAGACCCAGTACTTC.

This clonotype was detected many times. The chain uses TRBV12-3 or TRBV12-4 and TRBJ1-3, with D unclear. V was trimmed by 1 base and J by 8 bases, leaving 6 bases between them. This CDR3 is built from 12 residues. CDR3 region: CASSLGSHTIYF. For the CDR3, the DNA is TGTGCCAGCAGTTTAGGGTCACACACCATATATTTT.

The rearrangement links TRBV12-5 to TRBJ2-2, with TRBD1 as a possible D gene (5 bases). Germline CDR1 and CDR2: LGHNT and FRNRAP. CDR3 length: 15 amino acids. Trimming left V 7 bases short and J 8 bases short, with 20 bases between. CDR3 nucleotide sequence: TGTGCTAGTGCAAAAGACGGACACCAGCCAGGGGAGCTGTTTTTT. Translated: CASAKDGHQPGELFF.

CDR3 bases: TGTGCCAGCAGCGTCCCGGGACAGGGTCCTGAAGCTTTCTTT. Translating gives CASSVPGQGPEAFF. This chain connects TRBV12-3 or TRBV12-4 to TRBJ1-1; 9 bases match TRBD1. V lost 6 bases to trimming and J lost 6 bases; unmatched junction nucleotides: 8. The CDR3 sequence is 14 residues long.

This clonotype turned up a few times. The rearrangement uses TRBV20-1 and TRBJ2-2; D gene uncertain. The CDR3 has 14 residues. The V end lost 5 bases, the J end lost 1 base, and 11 bases lay between the germline ends. CDR1 is DFQATT, CDR2 SNEGSKA, per germline (reference sequence). CDR3 in amino acids: CSAARVLNTGELFF. For the CDR3, the DNA is TGCAGTGCTGCCCGGGTCTTGAACACCGGGGAGCTGTTTTTT.

This clonotype was seen only a few times. The rearrangement uses TRBV18 and TRBJ2-4; 7 bases match TRBD1. This CDR3 contains 16 residues. V shed 6 bases and J 0 bases; nucleotides not matched to a gene: 8. The germline V gene has CDR1 KGHSH and CDR2 LQKENI. In DNA form, the CDR3 reads TGTGCCAGCTCCCCAGACAGGGAACTAGCCAAAAACATTCAGTACTTC. The encoded protein is CASSPDRELAKNIQYF.

The chain couples TRBV6-2 or TRBV6-3 to TRBJ2-5, with 7 bases matching TRBD2. Germline V gene data show CDR1 as MNHEY and CDR2 as SVGEGT. V lost 5 bases, J lost 2 bases, and 8 bases stayed unmatched. The CDR3 runs 15 residues. CDR3 region: CASSIPAGLQETQYF. In DNA, the CDR3 is TGTGCCAGCAGTATTCCAGCGGGACTACAAGAGACCCAGTACTTC.

This clonotype was observed at least ten times. V usage is TRBV7-8 and J usage is TRBJ2-5; D is possibly TRBD2 (5 bases). Germline V gene lookup returns CDR1 SGHVS and CDR2 FQNEAQ. The CDR3 spans 15 residues. V was pared by 5 bases and J by 7 bases, with 20 bases between. The CDR3 region has the DNA TGTGCCAGCAGCCCCACCGCGGGTGACGAGGGGACCCAGTACTTC. This translates into CASSPTAGDEGTQYF.

This clonotype was observed many times. This chain links TRBV20-1 with TRBJ1-5, with no clear D. Trimming pared 5 bases from V and 1 base from J, leaving 15 bases between. The V gene's germline CDR1 is DFQATT and CDR2 SNEGSKA (reference sequence). CDR3 size: 15 residues. CDR3 sequence (DNA): TGCAGTGCTTTCCGGACGGGAGGCAGCAATCAGCCCCAGCATTTT. Protein sequence: CSAFRTGGSNQPQHF.

This rearrangement joins TRBV5-1 to TRBJ2-2, with 8 bases matching TRBD2. The germline gives CDR1 SGHRS, CDR2 YFSETQ. The V gene end was trimmed by 2 bases and the J gene end by 2 bases; junction bases not matched to a gene: 5. This CDR3 region has 16 residues. DNA for the CDR3: TGCGCCAGCAGCTTCGGACTAGCAGTAAACACCGGGGAGCTGTTTTTT. This sequence encodes CASSFGLAVNTGELFF.

This rearrangement joins TRBV20-1 to TRBJ2-7; TRBD2 matches at 10 bases. CDR1 is DFQATT and CDR2 is SNEGSKA in the germline V gene (reference sequence). The CDR3 contains 15 residues. J was trimmed by 0 bases and V by 0 bases; bases with no gene match: 2. DNA for the CDR3: TGCAGTGCTAGAGATTGGACTAGCGGCTCCTACGAGCAGTACTTC. Amino acid sequence: CSARDWTSGSYEQYF.

The rearrangement links TRBV28 to TRBJ1-6, with D uncertain. Deletions cut 7 bases from V and 9 bases from J, with 19 bases between. This CDR3 has 15 amino acids. The germline gives CDR1 MDHEN, CDR2 SYDVKM. CDR3 DNA sequence: TGTGCCAGCACCCTTAACGGCGGTTATGGTTCACCCCTCCACTTT. Translation gives CASTLNGGYGSPLHF.

This clonotype was found a few times. The chain joins TRBV20-1 to TRBJ1-1; D may be TRBD1 (5 bases). V lost 6 bases and J 7 bases, leaving 9 bases between the germline ends. Germline V lookup: CDR1 DFQATT, CDR2 SNEGSKA (reference sequence). This CDR3 spans 10 amino acids. Here the CDR3 reads CSARDREAFF. DNA for the CDR3: TGCAGTGCCCGGGACCGTGAAGCTTTCTTT.

This clonotype has just a few counts. V gene TRBV12-3 or TRBV12-4 combines with J gene TRBJ1-5; 11 bases are a match to TRBD1. Unmatched junction bases numbered 6, after V lost 2 bases and J lost 0 bases. The CDR3 covers 18 residues. This CDR3 is CASSLWGQGVGSNQPQHF. DNA for the CDR3: TGTGCCAGCAGTTTATGGGGACAGGGGGTTGGTAGCAATCAGCCCCAGCATTTT.

This rearrangement joins TRBV6-2 or TRBV6-3 to TRBJ1-1; the D gene is possibly TRBD1 (6 bases). V gave up 6 bases and J gave up 1 base, with 12 bases separating them. The CDR3 covers 14 residues. Germline CDR1 and CDR2: MNHEY and SVGEGT. The CDR3 sequence: CASSRGQRNTEAFF. Written as DNA, the CDR3 is TGTGCCAGCAGCCGTGGACAGAGGAACACTGAAGCTTTCTTT.

This clonotype was counted only a few times. The rearrangement joins TRBV19 to TRBJ1-5; D ambiguous. Germline CDR1 and CDR2: LNHDA and SQIVND (reference sequence). Trimming took 6 bases from V and 4 from J, leaving 13 bases between them. CDR3 length equals 14 residues. The CDR3 region has the DNA TGTGCCAGTAGCCCGACGGGGATGAATCAGCCCCAGCATTTT. It is translated as CASSPTGMNQPQHF.

This clonotype was counted between two and nine times. The CDR3 DNA follows: TGCAGTGCTAGTCAGCGGGCTAGCGGGATTCCAGGGCAGTACTTC. It translates to CSASQRASGIPGQYF. The V and J genes are TRBV20-1 and TRBJ2-7; 9 positions agree with TRBD2. The V gene end was trimmed by 3 bases and the J gene end by 9 bases; junction bases not matched to a gene: 15. The CDR3 spans 15 residues. CDR1 is DFQATT, CDR2 SNEGSKA, per germline (reference sequence).

This clonotype was seen repeatedly, ten times or more. The chain joins TRBV2 to TRBJ2-1; D unclear. The CDR3 spans 17 residues. Deletions cut 6 bases from V and 7 bases from J, with 25 bases between. Germline-derived CDR1 and CDR2 are SNHLY and FYNNEI. CDR3 nucleotides: TGTGCCAGCAGGTCATTTTTAAGTCGAGACGTTGAAAATGAGCAGTTCTTC. This gives the protein CASRSFLSRDVENEQFF.

The rearrangement uses TRBV6-2 or TRBV6-3 and TRBJ2-2; 8 bases are shared with TRBD1. The germline V gene has CDR1 MNHEY and CDR2 SVGEGT. V shed 5 bases and J 3 bases; nucleotides not matched to a gene: 2. The CDR3 has 14 residues. CDR3 sequence reads: CASSQGAHTGELFF. The DNA of the CDR3 is TGTGCCAGCAGTCAGGGGGCCCACACCGGGGAGCTGTTTTTT.

Only a few counts were recorded for this clonotype. The chain is built from TRBV7-8 and TRBJ2-3; 10 nucleotides line up with TRBD2. Per germline, CDR1 SGHVS and CDR2 FQNEAQ. The CDR3 is 16 residues long. Trimming removed 4 bases from V and 7 bases from J; junction bases left unmatched: 11. The CDR3 loop reads CASSSLAGEAPHTQYF. CDR3 in DNA: TGTGCCAGCAGCTCGCTAGCGGGAGAAGCACCCCATACGCAGTATTTT.

This clonotype was seen a handful of times. Relative to the germline gene, one junction end is altered; a read error may explain this. The chain uses TRBV6-2 or TRBV6-3 and TRBJ2-1; 10 bases map to TRBD1. Germline-derived CDR1 and CDR2 are MNHEY and SVGEGT. This CDR3 is built from 12 residues. CDR3 sequence reads: CAGRTGGNEQFF. As DNA, the CDR3 is TGTGCCGGCAGGACAGGGGGAAATGAGCAGTTCTTC.

This rearrangement joins TRBV4-3 to TRBJ2-1; TRBD1 is a possible D gene (5 bases). CDR1 LGHNA and CDR2 YSLEER come from the germline V gene. There are 20 residues in the CDR3. V was pared by 0 bases and J by 3 bases, with 24 bases between. CDR3 residues: CASSQEAPLVIDSNYNEQFF. The CDR3 coding sequence is TGCGCCAGCAGCCAAGAAGCCCCTTTAGTGATCGACAGTAACTACAATGAGCAGTTCTTC.

Only a few counts were recorded for this clonotype. This rearrangement joins TRBV23-1 to TRBJ2-2; D perhaps matches TRBD2 (5 bases). TRBV23-1 is an ORF, and what it does is uncertain. V gave up 3 bases and J gave up 1 base, with 9 bases separating them. The CDR3 spans 15 residues. The CDR3 DNA sequence: TGCGCCAGCAGTCATAGCGAAAAGAACACCGGGGAGCTGTTTTTT. Translation gives CASSHSEKNTGELFF.

This clonotype was counted ten times or more. The chain combines TRBV14 with TRBJ2-1; D possibly uses TRBD1 or TRBD2 (5 bases each). Deletions cut 4 bases from V and 12 bases from J, with 16 bases between. The CDR3 sequence is 13 residues long. Germline V lookup: CDR1 SGHDN, CDR2 FVKESK. The CDR3 is CASSRNTRDGQFF. The CDR3 DNA is TGTGCCAGCAGCCGGAACACACGGGACGGGCAGTTCTTC. The entire variable domain, with the rest obtained from reference TRBV14 and TRBJ2-1, is as follows: EAGVTQFPSHSVIEKGQTVTLRCDPISGHDNLYWYRRVMGKEIKFLLHFVKESKQDESGMPNNRFLAERTGGTYSTLKVQPAELEDSGVYFCASSRNTRDGQFFGPGTRLTVL.

This clonotype was observed at least ten times. The chain uses TRBV5-1 and TRBJ2-1; D gene unclear. The CDR3 consists of 14 residues. The germline CDR1 and CDR2 sequences are SGHRS and YFSETQ. The V gene lost 6 bases and the J gene lost 5 bases, with 15 bases spanning the gap. CDR3 amino acids: CASNLYRINNEQFF. CDR3 coding DNA: TGCGCCAGCAACCTGTACAGAATAAACAATGAGCAGTTCTTC.